The 10 T cell receptor beta chains in this list originate from one sample, sequenced in a study of shared clonotypes between healthy human individuals. Sequenced by immunoSEQ multiplex PCR; TCRdb stores in-frame clones only, minus some. The table includes approximately 250,000 clones, approximately 65% detected once. Sequencing input: memory CD4+ T cells sorted from blood. Subset described: CD45RA-negative fraction. The source is a man aged 25 to 45 in good health.

The chain combines TRBV10-3 with TRBJ1-2; D gene uncertain. The CDR3 contains 15 residues. V was trimmed by 0 bases and J by 0 bases, leaving 8 bases between them. The germline V gene encodes CDR1 ENHRY and CDR2 SYGVKD. In DNA form, the CDR3 reads TGTGCCATCAGTGAGTCGATCAGAGCTAACTATGGCTACACCTTC. Its translation is CAISESIRANYGYTF.

This clone was seen more than once but under ten times. The chain combines TRBV5-1 with TRBJ1-1; D remains ambiguous. V was shortened by 4 bases and J by 2 bases, with 9 bases between the two germline ends. The CDR3 is 13 amino acids. Looked up from germline, CDR1 is SGHRS and CDR2 is YFSETQ. CDR3: CASSLQYNTEAFF. The CDR3 region has the DNA TGCGCCAGCAGCCTGCAGTATAACACTGAAGCTTTCTTT. The full variable domain, with the rest looked up from reference TRBV5-1 and TRBJ1-1, is KAGVTQTPRYLIKTRGQQVTLSCSPISGHRSVSWYQQTPGQGLQFLFEYFSETQRNKGNFPGRFSGRQFSNSRSEMNVSTLELGDSALYLCASSLQYNTEAFFGQGTRLTVV.

The chain recombines TRBV6-1 with TRBJ2-7; no firm D call. Germline lookup yields CDR1 MNHNS and CDR2 SASEGT. V lost 3 bases to trimming and J lost 12 bases, with 9 bases between them. This CDR3 is 10 amino acids long. CDR3 in amino acids: CASSDGWRYF. The CDR3 region has the DNA TGTGCCAGCAGTGATGGGTGGCGGTACTTC.

The chain uses TRBV29-1 and TRBJ2-1; no clear D. The germline gives CDR1 SQVTM, CDR2 ANQGSEA. The CDR3 length is 12 residues. The CDR3 DNA sequence: TGCAGTACCAGGCTAAACCTCAATGAGCAGTTCTTC. Its translation: CSTRLNLNEQFF.

J is TRBJ1-4 and V is TRBV5-1; D is uncertain. Between the trimmed V and J ends, which lost 0 bases and 5 bases, there was a span of 11 bases. The CDR3 has 15 amino acids. Germline CDR1 SGHRS, CDR2 YFSETQ. CDR3 protein: CASSLGGAQNEKLFF. The CDR3 coding sequence is TGCGCCAGCAGCTTGGGGGGAGCTCAAAATGAAAAACTGTTTTTT.

This clone was detected many times. An end of the junction differs from the germline gene, which may be a read error. The V gene is TRBV4-3, the J gene TRBJ2-7; D is possibly TRBD1 (5 bases). The CDR3 sequence is 13 residues long. Germline V gene lookup returns CDR1 LGHNA and CDR2 YSLEER. In nucleotides, the CDR3 is TGCGCCAGCAGCCAAGATATTACAACTGGGGCATGGTTC. Its protein is CASSQDITTGAWF.

V and J are TRBV7-8 and TRBJ1-1; D gene ambiguous. V shed 1 base and J shed 10 bases, with 16 bases lying between them. Germline CDR1 is SGHVS and CDR2 is FQNEAQ. This CDR3 contains 14 residues. For the CDR3, the DNA is TGTGCCAGCAGCTTAGTAGGGTCTTCTCGTGGAGCTTTCTTT. Translating it yields CASSLVGSSRGAFF.

The J gene is TRBJ2-7, the V gene TRBV6-5; 7 bases fit TRBD1. With V trimmed by 2 bases and J by 2 bases, 3 bases remained unmatched. This CDR3 has 14 amino acids. Per the germline V gene, CDR1 is MNHEY and CDR2 is SVGAGI. The CDR3 DNA reads TGTGCCAGCAGTTACAGACAGGGTGCCTACGAGCAGTACTTC. Residues: CASSYRQGAYEQYF.

V usage is TRBV7-8 and J usage is TRBJ2-1, with D unclear. The CDR3 is made up of 17 amino acids. V lost 5 bases to trimming and J lost 8 bases, with 25 bases between them. CDR1 and CDR2 from the germline V gene are SGHVS and FQNEAQ. CDR3 DNA sequence: TGTGCCAGCAGCCCACGCACGCCGGACCCAAAGCCAGATGAGCAGTTCTTC. It specifies CASSPRTPDPKPDEQFF. Full variable domain (remainder filled in from reference TRBV7-8 and TRBJ2-1): GAGVSQSPRYKVAKRGQDVALRCDPISGHVSLFWYQQALGQGPEFLTYFQNEAQLDKSGLPSDRFFAERPEGSVSTLKIQRTQQEDSAVYLCASSPRTPDPKPDEQFFGPGTRLTVL.

Only a few counts were recorded for this clone. The gene calls are TRBV7-9 and TRBJ2-1, with TRBD2 matching over 10 bases. The CDR3 extends over 16 amino acids. Per germline, CDR1 SEHNR and CDR2 FQNEAQ (reference sequence). The V gene end was trimmed by 1 base and the J gene end by 5 bases; junction bases not matched to a gene: 5. The CDR3 is CASSLGPSGRDNEQFF. Written as DNA, the CDR3 is TGTGCCAGCAGCTTAGGGCCAAGCGGGAGGGACAATGAGCAGTTCTTC. The variable domain in full, with the rest retrieved from reference TRBV7-9 and TRBJ2-1, is DTGVSQNPRHKITKRGQNVTFRCDPISEHNRLYWYRQTLGQGPEFLTYFQNEAQLEKSRLLSDRFSAERPKGSFSTLEIQRTEQGDSAMYLCASSLGPSGRDNEQFFGPGTRLTVL.